This TCR beta chain was recovered during a study of blood T cell repertoires in COVID-19. On the study more broadly: The cDNA or gDNA used as material had been derived from T cells, B-cell-depleted T cells, or PBMCs.

Original processing notes: The authors estimated nucleated cell counts from reference gene primer amplification. The data were produced by immunoSEQ multiplex PCR, yet TCRdb's version contains in-frame clones alone and is incomplete. V, J and clone size are those of that table, while D and trimming were read from the DNA. The sample carries around 390,000 clones, 85% to 90% recorded once. A single count supports this clone. With V trimmed by 10 bases and J by 4 bases, 16 bases remained unmatched. Germline loops: CDR1 LNHDA, CDR2 SQIVND (reference sequence). The CDR3 is 16 amino acids. The J gene is TRBJ1-1, the V gene TRBV19; 9 nucleotides line up with TRBD1. This receptor was taken from a woman aged 50 to 60 who had recovered from COVID-19. The sample comprised PBMCs or T cells enriched from blood (not recorded which). CDR3 coding DNA: TGTGCCATTCGCCGGGACAGGGATGACTCGAGCACTGAAGCTTTCTTT. Translated, it gives CAIRRDRDDSSTEAFF.